Described below is a single T cell receptor (beta chain) sequence and its context. Its antigen is currently not known. The junction and the germline gene differ at one end; a read error may be behind it. CDR1 and CDR2 are drawn from the germline V gene (reference sequence): MNHEY, SMNVEV. The CDR3 goes from the cysteine to the phenylalanine over 19 residues. The CDR3 DNA has 57 bases and is translated from base 1. The library was prepared using PCR. The sequencer was a HiSeq X Ten. TCRdb took the public reads, trimmed them with fastp at Q25, ran MiXCR for clone calling and kept in-frame beta chains. Each entry merges the rows of one CDR3 protein and shows their most common DNA and genes. Counted in this sample were thousands of distinct CDR3 sequences; around 43% of them appeared once. 30% of the sample is taken by the ten largest. These data come from a study of CD4 and CD8 cells across lung adenocarcinoma regions (dated by TCRdb to 2017 to 2018). Broadly, across the study: The study examined intratumor heterogeneity of the T cell receptor repertoire by comparing tumor centers with tumor margins.

Patients with localized lung adenocarcinoma, a subtype of non-small cell lung cancer, were used as donors. The samples were taken from the margins of localized lung adenocarcinomas. For TCR repertoire analysis, CD4+ T cells taken from tumor tissue were profiled apart from CD8+ T cells. The chain was built from TRBV27 and TRBJ2-5; the junction holds 10 bases that match TRBD2. Sample: CD4+ T cells from the margin of a lung tumor. The sample's cell subset or site label is to be understood as: tumor margin region. The receptor comes from a male donor with lung adenocarcinoma. The CD4 and CD8 labels of this study may be unreliable. The CDR3 region: CASRATGGAGGCGKDTQYF. The sequenced DNA: TGTGCCAGCAGAGCCACGGGGGGAGCGGGGGGGTGTGGCAAAGATACCCAGTATTTC.